One sample yielded the 3 T cell receptor beta chains listed below, sequenced in a study of blood T cell repertoires in COVID-19. Measured with immunoSEQ multiplex PCR; TCRdb has only the in-frame clones, and not every one. The sample holds about 120,000 clones, 90% seen once. The specimen was peripheral blood. These receptors all stem from a human donor with active COVID-19. The donor label of this sample is uncertain.

The gene calls are TRBV2 and TRBJ2-1; 8 positions match TRBD1. CDR3 length equals 15 residues. Looked up from germline, CDR1 is SNHLY and CDR2 is FYNNEI. V lost 4 bases to trimming and J lost 1 base; unmatched junction nucleotides: 3. The chain's CDR3 is CASSVRQGSYNEQFF. CDR3 bases: TGTGCCAGCAGTGTCCGACAGGGGTCCTACAATGAGCAGTTCTTC.

The chain recombines TRBV29-1 with TRBJ1-1; 7 nucleotides line up with TRBD1. Germline V gives CDR1 SQVTM, CDR2 ANQGSEA. This CDR3 has 12 amino acids. Trimming at V came to 6 bases and at J to 3 bases, leaving 4 bases not matched to a gene. CDR3 protein: CSVMTGHTEAFF. The CDR3 DNA reads TGCAGCGTGATGACAGGGCACACTGAAGCTTTCTTT.

The CDR3, as DNA: TGCGCCAGCAGCTTGGGGGGCCTGAACACTGAAGCTTTCTTT. Encoded protein: CASSLGGLNTEAFF. The V and J genes are TRBV5-1 and TRBJ1-1; the D gene is possibly TRBD1 (5 bases). The CDR3 has 14 amino acids. Deletions cut 0 bases from V and 0 bases from J, with 6 bases between. Germline values: CDR1 SGHRS, CDR2 YFSETQ.